This T cell receptor (beta chain) was profiled in a study of T cells in Graves' hyperthyroidism and ophthalmopathy (dated by TCRdb to about 2019). Regarding the complete study: Peripheral blood samples were taken at initial diagnosis, before any treatment was given. To identify TCR V-J signatures that set the groups apart, the researchers used a discovery cohort of about a hundred patients, made up of about 44 with Graves' ophthalmopathy and some 60 with stable Graves' hyperthyroidism. An independent validation cohort of fewer than 20 hyperthyroidism patients and 17 patients who later progressed to ophthalmopathy tested prospective prediction of ophthalmopathy. The 95 to 100 discovery patients were randomly divided into training and test sets at a 7:3 ratio. Thyroid tissue and blood T-cell repertoires from six Graves' hyperthyroidism patients were also compared in the study. After blood sampling, hyperthyroidism patients were treated with methimazole at a starting dose of 30 mg daily, and ophthalmopathy patients were treated with high-dose intravenous methylprednisolone. TCR Vbeta CDR3 sequencing of 120 to 150 peripheral blood samples (approximately 44 ophthalmopathy, over 70 hyperthyroidism and some 17 progressor patients) is reported in the paper. Here is what the overall study found, with its caveats: Most expanded thyroid clonotypes (frequency above 0.001) were also found in blood, which suggests that blood repertoires may mirror thyroid immune responses. In validation, the model predicted progression to ophthalmopathy a median of about 5.9 months before onset, with roughly 71% sensitivity and just under 75% specificity. No statistical method was used to set the sample size in advance, and investigators knew the group allocation. A 13 V-J signature model separated ophthalmopathy from stable hyperthyroidism, with approximately 87% sensitivity and 81.08% specificity in cross-validation and 80%/75% in testing.

The hyperthyroidism patients were between 18 and 65 years old and newly diagnosed, with a disease duration of less than 2 months. The study excluded patients with uncontrolled infections, other autoimmune diseases, pregnancy or lactation. Clinical symptoms, serum thyroxine and TRAb, thyroid ultrasound, and orbital computed tomography formed the basis for the diagnoses. Blood from progressor patients was drawn when they were first diagnosed with hyperthyroidism, before any ophthalmopathy symptoms appeared. PBMCs were isolated from more than 8 ml of fresh peripheral blood by Ficoll-Paque density gradient centrifugation. Patients classed as progressors first received a Graves' hyperthyroidism diagnosis and then went on to develop ophthalmopathy during follow-up. Trizol reagent was used to extract total RNA, and RNA quality was then checked on an Agilent 2100 Bioanalyzer. At least ten counts were recorded for this clonotype. This receptor's antigen is unknown. No clone much larger than this one lies a single base away; base qualities are absent.

From its cysteine to its phenylalanine, the CDR3 spans 15 amino acids. Only the CDR3 portion is preserved as DNA: 45 bases, with reading frame beginning at the first base. The germline V gene supplies CDR1 KGHDR and CDR2 SFDVKD. V and J are truncated by 4 bases and 3 bases respectively, leaving an intervening sequence of 11 bases. Amplification of TCR beta CDR3 regions was carried out from RNA transcripts. For the first round of RT-PCR on the TCR CDR3, the HTBI primer set was used together with the Qiagen OneStep RT-PCR kit. The libraries were constructed in a second round of multiplex PCR and then size-selected and purified. Sequencing of the libraries was done on an Illumina HiSeq2000 using paired-end 100 bp reads. The original pipeline was this. SOAPnuke was used to process the raw data, with reads discarded if the reads contained adapters or uncalled bases, had a mean Phred below 15, or lacked an exact constant-primer or identifier match. COPE v1.2.5 was used to merge high-quality paired reads, and clonotypes were defined as unique nucleotide sequences. MiTCR v1.1 was used to align the clonotypes against IMGT TRBV, TRBD and TRBJ reference segments. Only V-J combinations with frequency above 0.0001, covering about 99% of repertoires, were analysed. A TCS score was defined as the ratio of F50 (clonal expansion) to E x V (chaos), with BLOSUM62-based TCRdist applied between CDR3 peptides within each V-J. Welch's t-statistics and random forest reduced 500 to 550 V-J features to some 14, which were used in a naive Bayes classifier (R e1071). TCRdb reran the public reads through fastp at Q25 and MiXCR, keeping productive beta chains. One record per CDR3 amino acid sequence lists the most common genes and DNA. The V and J calls and clone size are TCRdb's, not the authors'. The sample table holds 370,000 or so distinct CDR3 sequences, of which roughly 14% were seen once. Less than 25% of the sample comes from the top ten.

This TCR was sampled from a man aged 30 to 39 with Graves' hyperthyroidism that later progressed to Graves' ophthalmopathy. In this chain, TRBV24-1 is recombined with TRBJ2-2, and TRBD2 may be the D gene, going by 5 matching bases. Sequenced sample: blood. The CDR3 in this case is CATSDRRTYTGELFF. The DNA sequence is TGTGCCACCAGTGACCGCCGGACTTACACCGGGGAGCTGTTTTTT.